Included here is one T cell receptor (beta chain) sequence, with context. The antigen is undetermined. The data stem from a study of shared clonotypes between healthy human individuals. Study as a whole: Used for every donor were three CD4 naive, three CD4 memory, two CD8 naive and one CD8 memory plate. Study-wide findings and caveats: Larger estimated richness was generally recorded for naive subsets relative to memory subsets. The four-donor shared clonotypes exceeded non-shared clonotypes in generation probability, with non-shared ones scoring lower.

It was at deep level that the assay was run. Here immunoSEQ multiplex PCR was the method, and the copy in TCRdb shows in-frame clones only, minus some. The repertoire consists of some 1,100,000 clones, with 70% to 80% occurring once and the leading ten covering approximately 0.52%. J was trimmed by 5 bases and V by 10 bases; bases with no gene match: 8. CDR3 size: 13 residues. Germline CDR1 is LNHDA and CDR2 is SQIVND (reference sequence). The source material was memory CD4+ T cells from PBMCs. Stated subset: CD45RA-negative fraction. The gene calls are TRBV19 and TRBJ1-1; 9 bases are shared with TRBD1. The source of this sequence is a man aged 18 to 29 in good health. Some clones in this sample may be carry-over from other donors' samples. The CDR3 region is CATKRQGGTEAFF. CDR3 coding DNA: TGTGCCACCAAGAGACAGGGGGGGACTGAAGCTTTCTTT.